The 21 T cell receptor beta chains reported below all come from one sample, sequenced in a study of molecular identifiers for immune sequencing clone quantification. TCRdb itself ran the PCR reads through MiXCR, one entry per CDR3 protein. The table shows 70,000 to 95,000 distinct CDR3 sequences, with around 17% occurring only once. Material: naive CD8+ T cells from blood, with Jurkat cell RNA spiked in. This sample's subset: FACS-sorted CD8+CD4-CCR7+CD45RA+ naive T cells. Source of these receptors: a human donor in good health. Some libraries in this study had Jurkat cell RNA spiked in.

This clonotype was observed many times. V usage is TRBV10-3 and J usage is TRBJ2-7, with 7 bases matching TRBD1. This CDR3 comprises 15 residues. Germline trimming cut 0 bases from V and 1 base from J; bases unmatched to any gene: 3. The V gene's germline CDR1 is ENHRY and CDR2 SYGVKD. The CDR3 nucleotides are TGTGCCATCAGTGAGTCCCGACAGGGTTCCTACGAGCAGTACTTC. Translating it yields CAISESRQGSYEQYF.

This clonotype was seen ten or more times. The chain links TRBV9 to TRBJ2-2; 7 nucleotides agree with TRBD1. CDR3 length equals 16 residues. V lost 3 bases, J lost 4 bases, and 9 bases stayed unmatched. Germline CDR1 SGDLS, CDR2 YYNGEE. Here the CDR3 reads CASSGRQGSSTGELFF. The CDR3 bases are TGTGCCAGCAGCGGACGACAGGGTTCCTCCACCGGGGAGCTGTTTTTT.

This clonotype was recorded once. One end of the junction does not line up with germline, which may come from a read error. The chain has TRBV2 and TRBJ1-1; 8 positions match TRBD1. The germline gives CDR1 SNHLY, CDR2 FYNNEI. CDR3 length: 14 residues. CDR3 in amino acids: CARSAGQDSPEAFF. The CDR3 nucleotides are TGTGCCCGCAGCGCGGGACAGGATTCTCCTGAAGCTTTCTTT.

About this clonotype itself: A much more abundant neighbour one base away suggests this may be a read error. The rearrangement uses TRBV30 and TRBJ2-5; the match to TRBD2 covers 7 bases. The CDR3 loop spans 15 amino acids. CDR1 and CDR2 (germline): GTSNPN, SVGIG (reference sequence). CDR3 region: CVWSPYGGEGETQYF. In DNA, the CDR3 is TGTGTCTGGAGTCCCTACGGAGGGGAGGGAGAGACCCAGTACTTC.

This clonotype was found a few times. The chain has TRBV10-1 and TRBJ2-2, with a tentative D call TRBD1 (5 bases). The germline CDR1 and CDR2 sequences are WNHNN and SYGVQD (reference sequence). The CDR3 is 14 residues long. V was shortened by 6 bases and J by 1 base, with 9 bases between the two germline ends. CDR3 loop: CASSVTENTGELFF. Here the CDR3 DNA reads TGCGCCAGCAGCGTGACAGAGAACACCGGGGAGCTGTTTTTT.

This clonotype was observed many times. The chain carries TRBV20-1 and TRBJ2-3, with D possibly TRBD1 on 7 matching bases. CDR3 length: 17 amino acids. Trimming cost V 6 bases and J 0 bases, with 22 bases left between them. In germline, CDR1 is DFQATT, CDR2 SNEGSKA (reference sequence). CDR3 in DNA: TGCAGTGCCGGGGGTCAGGAGAGGGGGCCCAGCACAGATACGCAGTATTTT. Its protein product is CSAGGQERGPSTDTQYF.

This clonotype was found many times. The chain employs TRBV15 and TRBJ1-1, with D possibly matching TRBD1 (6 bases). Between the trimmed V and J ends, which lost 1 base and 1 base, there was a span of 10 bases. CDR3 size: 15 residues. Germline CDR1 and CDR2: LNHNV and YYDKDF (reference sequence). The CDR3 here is CATSRVETGNTEAFF. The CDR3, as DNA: TGTGCCACCAGCAGAGTAGAGACAGGGAACACTGAAGCTTTCTTT.

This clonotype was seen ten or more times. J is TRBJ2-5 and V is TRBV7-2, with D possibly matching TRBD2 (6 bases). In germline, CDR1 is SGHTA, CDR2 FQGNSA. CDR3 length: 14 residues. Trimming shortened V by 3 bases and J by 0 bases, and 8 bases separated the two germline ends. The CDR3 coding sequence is TGTGCCAGCAGCTTTAGCGGCTACCAAGAGACCCAGTACTTC. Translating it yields CASSFSGYQETQYF.

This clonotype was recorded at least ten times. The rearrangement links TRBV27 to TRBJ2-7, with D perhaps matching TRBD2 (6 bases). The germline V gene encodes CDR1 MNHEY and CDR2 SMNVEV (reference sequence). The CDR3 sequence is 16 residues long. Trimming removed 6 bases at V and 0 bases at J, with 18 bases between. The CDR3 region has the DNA TGTGCCAGCAGCCTAACCGGAGGGGAGAGCTCCTACGAGCAGTACTTC. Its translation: CASSLTGGESSYEQYF.

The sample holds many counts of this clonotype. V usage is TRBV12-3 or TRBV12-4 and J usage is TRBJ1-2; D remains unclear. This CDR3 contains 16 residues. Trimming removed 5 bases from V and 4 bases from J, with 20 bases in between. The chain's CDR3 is CASSREGPPSTYGYTF. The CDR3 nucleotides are TGTGCCAGCAGTCGTGAAGGGCCGCCCTCCACCTATGGCTACACCTTC.

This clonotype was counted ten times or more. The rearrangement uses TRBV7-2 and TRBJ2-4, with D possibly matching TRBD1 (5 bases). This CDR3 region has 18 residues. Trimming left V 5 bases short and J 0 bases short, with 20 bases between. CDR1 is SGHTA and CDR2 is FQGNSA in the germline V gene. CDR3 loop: CASSPPFDRNRAKNIQYF. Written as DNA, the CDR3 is TGTGCCAGCAGCCCGCCATTCGACAGAAATAGAGCCAAAAACATTCAGTACTTC. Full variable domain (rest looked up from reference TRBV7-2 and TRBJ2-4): GAGVSQSPSNKVTEKGKDVELRCDPISGHTALYWYRQSLGQGLEFLIYFQGNSAPDKSGLPSDRFSAERTGGSVSTLTIQRTQQEDSAVYLCASSPPFDRNRAKNIQYFGAGTRLSVL.

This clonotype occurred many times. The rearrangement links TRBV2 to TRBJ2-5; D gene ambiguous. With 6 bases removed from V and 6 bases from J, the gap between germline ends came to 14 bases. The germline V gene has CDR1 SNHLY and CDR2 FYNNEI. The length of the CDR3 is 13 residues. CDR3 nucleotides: TGTGCCAGCAGGTCAGCGTCTGGGAAGACCCAGTACTTC. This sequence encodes CASRSASGKTQYF.

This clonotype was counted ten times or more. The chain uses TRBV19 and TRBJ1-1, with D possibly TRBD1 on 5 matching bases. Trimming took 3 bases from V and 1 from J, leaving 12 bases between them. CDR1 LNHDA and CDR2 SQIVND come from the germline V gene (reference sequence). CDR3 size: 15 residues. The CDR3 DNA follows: TGTGCCAGTAGTATTCTGGCCGGGGCGAACACTGAAGCTTTCTTT. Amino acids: CASSILAGANTEAFF.

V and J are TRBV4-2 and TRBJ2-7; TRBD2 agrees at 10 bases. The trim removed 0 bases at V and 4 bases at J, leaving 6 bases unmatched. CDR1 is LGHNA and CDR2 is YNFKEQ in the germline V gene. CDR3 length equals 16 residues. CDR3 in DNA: TGTGCCAGCAGCCAAGATAAGGCGACTAGCGGGTACGAGCAGTACTTC. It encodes CASSQDKATSGYEQYF.

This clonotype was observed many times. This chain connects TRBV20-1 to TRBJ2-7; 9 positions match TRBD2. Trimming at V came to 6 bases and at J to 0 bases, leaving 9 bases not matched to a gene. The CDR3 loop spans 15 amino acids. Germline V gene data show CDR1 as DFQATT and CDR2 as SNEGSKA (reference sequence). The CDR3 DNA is TGCAGTGCCCCCGGCGGGGGGGCTACCTCCTACGAGCAGTACTTC. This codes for CSAPGGGATSYEQYF.

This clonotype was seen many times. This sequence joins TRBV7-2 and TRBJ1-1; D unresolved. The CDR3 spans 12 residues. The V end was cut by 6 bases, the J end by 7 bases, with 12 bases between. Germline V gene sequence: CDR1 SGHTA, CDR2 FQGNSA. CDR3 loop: CASSPEGFEAFF. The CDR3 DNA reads TGTGCCAGCAGTCCCGAGGGTTTTGAAGCTTTCTTT.

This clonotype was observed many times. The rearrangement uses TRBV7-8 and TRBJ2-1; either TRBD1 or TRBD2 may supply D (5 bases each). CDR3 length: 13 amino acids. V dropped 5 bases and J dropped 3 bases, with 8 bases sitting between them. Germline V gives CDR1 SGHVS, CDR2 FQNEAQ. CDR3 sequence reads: CASSLGDYNEQFF. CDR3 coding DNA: TGTGCCAGCAGCCTGGGGGACTACAATGAGCAGTTCTTC.

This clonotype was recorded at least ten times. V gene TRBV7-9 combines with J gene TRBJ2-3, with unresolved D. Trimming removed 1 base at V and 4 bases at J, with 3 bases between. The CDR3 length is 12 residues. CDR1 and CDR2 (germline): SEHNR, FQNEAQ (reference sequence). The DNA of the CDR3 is TGTGCCAGCAGCTTAGTCCCAGATACGCAGTATTTT. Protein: CASSLVPDTQYF.

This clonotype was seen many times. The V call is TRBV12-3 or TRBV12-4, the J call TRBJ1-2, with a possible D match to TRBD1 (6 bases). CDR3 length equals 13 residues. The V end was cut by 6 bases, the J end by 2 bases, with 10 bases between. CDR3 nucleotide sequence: TGTGCCAGCAGCATAACAGGGAACTATGGCTACACCTTC. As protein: CASSITGNYGYTF.

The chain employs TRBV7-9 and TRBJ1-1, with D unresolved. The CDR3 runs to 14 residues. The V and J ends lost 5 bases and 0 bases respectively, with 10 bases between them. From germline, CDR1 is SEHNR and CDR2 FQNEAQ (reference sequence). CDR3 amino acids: CASSPNEVNTEAFF. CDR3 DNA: TGTGCCAGCAGCCCAAACGAGGTGAACACTGAAGCTTTCTTT.

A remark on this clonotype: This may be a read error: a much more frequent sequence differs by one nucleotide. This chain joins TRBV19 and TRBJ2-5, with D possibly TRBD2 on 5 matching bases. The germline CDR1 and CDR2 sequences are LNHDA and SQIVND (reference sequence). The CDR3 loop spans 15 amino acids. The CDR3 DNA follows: TGTACCAGTAGTTTACTAGTGGGAAGGGTCGAGACCCAGTACTTC. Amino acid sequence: CTSSLLVGRVETQYF. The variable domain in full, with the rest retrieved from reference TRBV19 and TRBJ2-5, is DGGITQSPKYLFRKEGQNVTLSCEQNLNHDAMYWYRQDPGQGLRLIYYSQIVNDFQKGDIAEGYSVSREKKESFPLTVTSAQKNPTAFYLCTSSLLVGRVETQYFGPGTRLLVL.